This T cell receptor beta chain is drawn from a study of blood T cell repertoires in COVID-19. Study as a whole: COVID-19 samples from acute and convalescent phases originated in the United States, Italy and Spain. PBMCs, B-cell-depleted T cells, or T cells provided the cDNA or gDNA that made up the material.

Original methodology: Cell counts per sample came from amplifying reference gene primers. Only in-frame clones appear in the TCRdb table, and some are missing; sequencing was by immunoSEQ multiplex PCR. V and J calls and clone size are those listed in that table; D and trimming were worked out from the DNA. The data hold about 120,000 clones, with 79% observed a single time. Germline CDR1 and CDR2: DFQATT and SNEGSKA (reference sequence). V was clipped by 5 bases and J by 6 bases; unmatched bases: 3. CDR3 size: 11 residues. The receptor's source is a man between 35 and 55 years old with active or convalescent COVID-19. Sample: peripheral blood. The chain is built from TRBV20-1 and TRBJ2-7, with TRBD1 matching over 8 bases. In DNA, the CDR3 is TGCAGTGCTGCTACAGGGGGCGAGCAGTACTTC. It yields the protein CSAATGGEQYF.